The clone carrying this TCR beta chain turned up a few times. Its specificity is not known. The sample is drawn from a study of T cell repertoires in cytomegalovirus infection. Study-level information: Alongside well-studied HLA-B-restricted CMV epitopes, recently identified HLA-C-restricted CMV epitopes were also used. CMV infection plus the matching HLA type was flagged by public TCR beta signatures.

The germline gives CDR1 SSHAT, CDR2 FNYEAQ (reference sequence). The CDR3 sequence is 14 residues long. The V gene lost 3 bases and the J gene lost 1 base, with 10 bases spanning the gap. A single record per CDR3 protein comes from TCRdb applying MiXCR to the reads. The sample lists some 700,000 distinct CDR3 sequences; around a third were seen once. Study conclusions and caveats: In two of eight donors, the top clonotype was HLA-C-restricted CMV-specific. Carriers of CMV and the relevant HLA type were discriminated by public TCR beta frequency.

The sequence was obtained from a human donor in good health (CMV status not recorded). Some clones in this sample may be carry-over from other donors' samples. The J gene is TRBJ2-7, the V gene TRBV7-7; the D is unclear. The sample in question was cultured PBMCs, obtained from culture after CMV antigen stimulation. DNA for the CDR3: TGTGCCAGCAGCTTGGGTCATGGGTCCTACGAGCAGTACTTC. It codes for CASSLGHGSYEQYF.